This passage covers 4 T cell receptor beta chains from one sample sequenced in a study of monozygotic twins with inflammatory bowel disease. TCRdb reanalyzed the 5' RACE reads and collapses them to one entry per CDR3 protein, without DNA. The sample totals some 160,000 distinct CDR3 sequences. Sequences were obtained from blood. Every receptor here comes from a human donor with ulcerative colitis or Crohn's disease, or a healthy co-twin of an affected twin (not recorded which).

V usage is TRBV9 and J usage is TRBJ2-1. The germline CDR1 and CDR2 sequences are SGDLS and YYNGEE. This CDR3 region has 13 residues. CDR3 amino acids: CASSVTSKNEQFF.

The chain uses TRBV6-1 and TRBJ1-1; TCRdb lists TRBD1, though no DNA is available to test this call. Germline CDR1 reads MNHNS; CDR2 reads SASEGT. This CDR3 has 17 amino acids. The CDR3 loop reads CASSERTGRTRYTEAFF.

The chain is built from TRBV5-6 and TRBJ1-1; TCRdb calls TRBD1, which cannot be checked without DNA. The CDR3 covers 14 residues. Germline CDR1 SGHDT, CDR2 YYEEEE. CDR3 loop: CASSSFQGETEAFF.

The chain is built from TRBV12-2 and TRBJ1-4; the TCRdb D gene call, TRBD1, has no DNA to confirm it. TRBV12-2 is deemed a pseudogene. The CDR3 has 14 residues. The chain's CDR3 is CASRLDETDEKLFF.